Presented here are 12 T cell receptor beta chains from one specimen sequenced in a study of blood T cell repertoires in COVID-19. Data came from immunoSEQ multiplex PCR; TCRdb stores just in-frame clones and leaves some out. Of some 60,000 clones in the sample, 90% were seen once. Sequencing used peripheral blood. Receptor source: a man in his 60s with acute or convalescent COVID-19.

V gene TRBV19 combines with J gene TRBJ2-3, with a possible D match to TRBD2 (5 bases). The CDR3 loop spans 11 amino acids. Germline lookup yields CDR1 LNHDA and CDR2 SQIVND (reference sequence). The germline V and J ends were trimmed by 11 bases and 5 bases, with 11 bases remaining between them. CDR3 in DNA: TGTGCCTGTATGGCGGGAGATACGCAGTATTTT. This gives the protein CACMAGDTQYF.

The V and J genes are TRBV7-3 and TRBJ2-1; 9 positions match TRBD2. CDR1 SGHTA and CDR2 FQGTGA come from the germline V gene. Unmatched junction bases numbered 6, after V lost 1 base and J lost 5 bases. This CDR3 contains 16 residues. The CDR3 sequence is CASSLNGGGAHNEQFF. CDR3 sequence (DNA): TGTGCCAGCAGCTTAAACGGCGGGGGGGCCCACAATGAGCAGTTCTTC.

This clone was found once. The chain couples TRBV24-1 to TRBJ2-3, with 10 bases matching TRBD1. With V trimmed by 0 bases and J by 5 bases, 7 bases remained unmatched. This CDR3 is built from 17 residues. The germline gives CDR1 KGHDR, CDR2 SFDVKD. CDR3 coding DNA: TGTGCCACCAGTGATTTGCCCGGGACAGGGGATGGAGATACGCAGTATTTT. Translation: CATSDLPGTGDGDTQYF.

The chain recombines TRBV11-2 with TRBJ2-3; 7 nucleotides match TRBD2. Losses at the gene ends were 2 bases for V and 0 bases for J; bases not matched to a gene: 2. CDR3 length equals 15 residues. Germline CDR1 and CDR2: SGHAT and FQNNGV. CDR3 amino acids: CASSLIAGSTDTQYF. CDR3 DNA sequence: TGTGCCAGCAGCTTAATAGCGGGTAGCACAGATACGCAGTATTTT.

The chain is built from TRBV6-1 and TRBJ1-3, with 9 bases matching TRBD1. Trimming at V came to 0 bases and at J to 6 bases, leaving 6 bases not matched to a gene. The CDR3 sequence is 16 residues long. CDR1 MNHNS and CDR2 SASEGT come from the germline V gene. The CDR3 is CASSEAMGQGSNTIYF. The CDR3 region has the DNA TGTGCCAGCAGTGAAGCGATGGGACAGGGCTCAAACACCATATATTTT.

The chain uses TRBV5-1 and TRBJ2-7; 7 positions agree with TRBD1. Germline-derived CDR1 and CDR2 are SGHRS and YFSETQ. CDR3 length: 14 residues. After removal of 5 bases from V and 2 bases from J, the junction contained 7 bases not matched to a gene. CDR3 region: CASSAGTATYEQYF. The CDR3, as DNA: TGCGCCAGCAGTGCCGGGACAGCGACCTACGAGCAGTACTTC.

The chain carries TRBV30 and TRBJ2-7, with D possibly TRBD2 on 5 matching bases. The germline V gene encodes CDR1 GTSNPN and CDR2 SVGIG (reference sequence). The CDR3 has 12 amino acids. V gave up 2 bases and J gave up 1 base, with 6 bases separating them. CDR3 nucleotide sequence: TGTGCCTGGAGTCCGGGGTCCTACGAGCAGTACTTC. Translating it yields CAWSPGSYEQYF. Filled out from reference TRBV30 and TRBJ2-7, the complete variable domain reads SQTIHQWPATLVQPVGSPLSLECTVEGTSNPNLYWYRQAAGRGLQLLFYSVGIGQISSEVPQNLSASRPQDRQFILSSKKLLLSDSGFYLCAWSPGSYEQYFGPGTRLTVT.

In the case of this clone: The same CDR3 is also encoded by other DNA sequences in this sample. Written as DNA, the CDR3 is TGCAGCGTAGGGGGCCAAGAGACCCAGTACTTC. Translated: CSVGGQETQYF. The chain has TRBV29-1 and TRBJ2-5; TRBD1 is a possible D gene (6 bases). This CDR3 has 11 residues. The V gene's germline CDR1 is SQVTM and CDR2 ANQGSEA. V lost 6 bases to trimming and J lost 1 base, with 6 bases between them.

The chain uses TRBV2 and TRBJ1-1, with D perhaps matching TRBD1 (6 bases). Trimming shortened V by 4 bases and J by 0 bases, and 24 bases separated the two germline ends. Germline values: CDR1 SNHLY, CDR2 FYNNEI. CDR3 length equals 19 residues. The CDR3 DNA is TGTGCCAGCAGTGGAACAGGGCTGCCCTCGGGGACCATGAACACTGAAGCTTTCTTT. Its protein product is CASSGTGLPSGTMNTEAFF. The full variable domain, its missing parts supplied by reference TRBV2 and TRBJ1-1, is EPEVTQTPSHQVTQMGQEVILRCVPISNHLYFYWYRQILGQKVEFLVSFYNNEISEKSEIFDDQFSVERPDGSNFTLKIRSTKLEDSAMYFCASSGTGLPSGTMNTEAFFGQGTRLTVV.

V usage is TRBV30 and J usage is TRBJ2-3; 8 bases align to TRBD1. With 4 bases clipped from V and 2 bases from J, the junction kept 8 bases outside the gene matches. Germline values: CDR1 GTSNPN, CDR2 SVGIG (reference sequence). The CDR3 extends over 15 amino acids. The DNA of the CDR3 is TGTGCCTGGATCAGGACAGGGTCCTTCACAGATACGCAGTATTTT. It translates to CAWIRTGSFTDTQYF. Full variable domain (outside the CDR3, taken from reference TRBV30 and TRBJ2-3): SQTIHQWPATLVQPVGSPLSLECTVEGTSNPNLYWYRQAAGRGLQLLFYSVGIGQISSEVPQNLSASRPQDRQFILSSKKLLLSDSGFYLCAWIRTGSFTDTQYFGPGTRLTVL.

The rearrangement uses TRBV6-5 and TRBJ1-1; 12 bases align to TRBD1. Germline CDR1 reads MNHEY; CDR2 reads SVGAGI. CDR3 length: 14 amino acids. Trimming at V came to 5 bases and at J to 8 bases, leaving 6 bases not matched to a gene. The CDR3 DNA sequence: TGTGCCAGCAGTCCCCCGGGACAGGGGGCCGAAGCTTTCTTT. The encoded protein is CASSPPGQGAEAFF.

The chain links TRBV24-1 to TRBJ1-2; TRBD1 matches 11 bases. The ends lost 2 bases at V and 6 bases at J; junction bases unmatched: 1. Germline V gene lookup returns CDR1 KGHDR and CDR2 SFDVKD. There are 14 residues in the CDR3. In DNA form, the CDR3 reads TGTGCCACCAGTGATTCGGGACAGGGGGATGGCTACACCTTC. It codes for CATSDSGQGDGYTF.